This is a list of T cell receptor beta chains from one sample in a study of tumor-infiltrating lymphocytes in oesophageal squamous cell carcinoma. In TCRdb, the PCR reads were re-called with MiXCR into one record per CDR3 protein. The sample yields 12,000 or so distinct CDR3 sequences, 55% seen once. Sequencing was performed on esophageal tumor tissue. These receptors were taken from a female donor with esophageal squamous cell carcinoma. Both conserved end residues are part of each CDR3. Fields, in order: D gene, V gene, J gene, CDR3 length, clone size, CDR3 DNA, CDR3 protein. D genes are given only for firm matches. Size is stated for part of the rows, as once, few or many counts, or as a class when the clone is expanded.

-	TRBV6-7	TRBJ2-1	17	-	TGTGCCAGCAGTTACGCGGACTCTCTATTTCCCTACAATGAGCAGTTCTTC	CASSYADSLFPYNEQFF
TRBD1	TRBV7-6	TRBJ2-1	13	-	TGTGCCACATGGGACAGTCTACAAGAGATCCAGTTCTTC	CATWDSLQEIQFF
-	TRBV6-6	TRBJ2-7	15	few	TGTGCCAGCAGTTACACGGCCCTCAGGGGTAGCGAGCAGTACTTC	CASSYTALRGSEQYF
-	TRBV9	TRBJ2-7	12	-	TGTGCCAGCAGCGTAGGGGGTGACGAGCAGTACTTC	CASSVGGDEQYF
-	TRBV7-2	TRBJ1-5	15	medium-sized	TGTGCCAGCAGCTCAACTGCGGGGGGGAATCAGCCCCAGCATTTT	CASSSTAGGNQPQHF
TRBD1	TRBV19	TRBJ2-1	13	-	TGTGCCAGTAGCGGACAGGGGGGCGACGAGCAGTTCTTC	CASSGQGGDEQFF
TRBD1	TRBV13	TRBJ2-7	16	few	TGTGCCAGCAGCCCAGACTCTCAGGGGGCCTACAATGAGCAGTACTTC	CASSPDSQGAYNEQYF
-	TRBV6-4	TRBJ2-6	15	-	TGTGCCAGCAGTGACACTTGGGAGGGGGCCAACGTCCTGACTTTC	CASSDTWEGANVLTF
TRBD1	TRBV11-2	TRBJ2-5	14	-	TGTGCCAGCAGCCTTGACAGGGGGCAAGAGACCCAGTACTTC	CASSLDRGQETQYF
-	TRBV7-9	TRBJ2-5	16	-	TGTGCCAGCAGCTTAGCGCTAGCGCCCTCCTACAATGAGCAGTACTTC	CASSLALAPSYNEQYF
-	TRBV6-8	TRBJ2-5	17	-	TGTGCCAGCAGTTATCGTCTTTCAGCGCAAAGTAAAGAGACCCAGTACTTC	CASSYRLSAQSKETQYF
TRBD2	TRBV7-9	TRBJ2-1	18	many	TGTGCCAGCAGCTTAGGGTGGCTAGCGGGAGGGCACAGGCATGAGCAGTTCTTC	CASSLGWLAGGHRHEQFF